This T cell receptor beta chain was retrieved from a study of T cells in Graves' hyperthyroidism and ophthalmopathy. General study findings and limits: Blood also carried most thyroid clonotypes expanded above 0.001.

Patients aged 18 to 65 had newly diagnosed hyperthyroidism lasting under 2 months. The authors took PBMCs from over 8.5 ml fresh peripheral blood. What was amplified from RNA transcripts were TCR beta CDR3 regions. The HTBI primer set served for first-round RT-PCR of the TCR CDR3. MiXCR was run by TCRdb on the multiplex PCR reads, yielding one entry per CDR3 protein. The sample has around 300,000 distinct CDR3 sequences, roughly an eighth seen once. This clonotype was picked up one time. Its antigen is currently unknown. The CDR3 runs to 11 residues. V was pared by 3 bases and J by 7 bases, with 10 bases between. Germline-derived CDR1 and CDR2 are SQVTM and ANQGSEA.

Sequencing was performed on blood. The receptor comes from a woman between 40 and 50 years old with Graves' hyperthyroidism. The chain is built from TRBV29-1 and TRBJ2-7; D gene uncertain. The CDR3 DNA reads as TGCAGCGTTGAGTTGCGGTATGAGCAGTACTTC. This translates into CSVELRYEQYF.